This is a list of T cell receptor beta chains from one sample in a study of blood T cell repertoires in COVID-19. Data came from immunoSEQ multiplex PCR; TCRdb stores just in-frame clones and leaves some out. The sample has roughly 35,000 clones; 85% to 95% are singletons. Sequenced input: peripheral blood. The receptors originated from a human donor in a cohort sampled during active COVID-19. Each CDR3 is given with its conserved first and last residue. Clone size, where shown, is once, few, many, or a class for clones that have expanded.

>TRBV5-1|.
CASSSQGGSTNEKLFF
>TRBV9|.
CASSPSQQARAAFF
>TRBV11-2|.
CASSIRVLYNEQFF
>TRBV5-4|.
CASGQGGGEKLFF
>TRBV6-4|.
CASGLTENTEAFF
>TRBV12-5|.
CASGPGTAYYEQYF
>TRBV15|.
CATSDSLNSPLHF
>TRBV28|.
CASSLSLSGNTIYF
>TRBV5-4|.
CAVATSGTYEQYF
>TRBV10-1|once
CASSEGTGPLSDEQYF
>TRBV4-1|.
CASSRGTRAGGHEQFF
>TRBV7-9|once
CASSTTLGLGNAGKNIQYF
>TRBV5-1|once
CASRDQGETTEAFF
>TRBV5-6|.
CASSLGMGAHYGYTF
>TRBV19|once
CASNWRDSYNEQFF
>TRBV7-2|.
CASSLTPGTSGADPYEQYF
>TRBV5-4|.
CASSLAIGVDTQYF
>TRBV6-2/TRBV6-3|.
CASSRLGTIGNTIYF
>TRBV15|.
CATSPWRVGRETQYF
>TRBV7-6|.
CASSLASISYEQYF
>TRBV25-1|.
CASSCRGSACHEQYF
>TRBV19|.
CASNLAGGSSTDTQYF
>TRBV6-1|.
CASSEAWGPMGEKLFF
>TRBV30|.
CAWSAPPRGREHFWSYEQYF
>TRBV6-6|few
CASSSDRTGGRDGYTF
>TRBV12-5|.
CASGLDPGLAKNIQYF
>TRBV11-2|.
CASSTRPEVTQYF
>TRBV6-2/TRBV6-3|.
CASSYAGGYTGELFF
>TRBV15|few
CATSRGGPGANVLTF
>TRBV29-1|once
CSVDSPSGRDTQYF
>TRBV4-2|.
CASSPERSGGIYNEQFF
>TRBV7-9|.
CASSLVRGTGNEQYF
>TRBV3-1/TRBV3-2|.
CASSQDRIYTF